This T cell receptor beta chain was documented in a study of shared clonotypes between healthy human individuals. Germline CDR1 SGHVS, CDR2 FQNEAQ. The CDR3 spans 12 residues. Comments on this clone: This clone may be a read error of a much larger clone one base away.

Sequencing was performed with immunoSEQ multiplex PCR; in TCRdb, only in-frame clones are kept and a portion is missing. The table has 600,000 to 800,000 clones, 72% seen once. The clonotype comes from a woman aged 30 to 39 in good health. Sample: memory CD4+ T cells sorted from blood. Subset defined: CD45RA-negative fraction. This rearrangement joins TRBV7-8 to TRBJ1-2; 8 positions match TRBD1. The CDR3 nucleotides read TGTGTCAGCAGCTTCGACAGGGGTAGCTACACCTTC. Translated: CVSSFDRGSYTF.